This T cell receptor beta chain emerged from a study of T cells in Graves' hyperthyroidism and ophthalmopathy. The CDR3 runs 16 residues. Trimming pared 0 bases from V and 4 bases from J, leaving 13 bases between. CDR1 and CDR2 (germline): MGHRA, YSYEKL. Study conclusions and caveats: A median about 7 months before onset, the model predicted ophthalmopathy.

Clinical symptoms, serum thyroxine and TRAb, thyroid ultrasound and orbital computed tomography were used for the diagnoses. Amplified TCR beta CDR3 regions derived from RNA transcripts. RT-PCR in the first round (using the HTBI primer set) targeted the TCR CDR3. TCRdb analysed the multiplex PCR reads with MiXCR anew, one entry per CDR3 protein. This sample yields 400,000 to 550,000 distinct CDR3 sequences, of which approximately 25% are seen a single time; approximately 10% belongs to the top ten. This clonotype was seen repeatedly, ten times or more. No antigen is known for it. The rearrangement uses TRBV4-1 and TRBJ1-5; D gene ambiguous. The sequencing sample was made of blood. This sequence was found in a woman in her 30s with Graves' ophthalmopathy. The CDR3 is CASSQEVRTDNQPQHF. In nucleotides, the CDR3 is TGCGCCAGCAGCCAAGAGGTAAGGACGGATAATCAGCCCCAGCATTTT.